This T cell receptor (beta chain) was captured in a study of ipilimumab plus nivolumab after autologous stem cell transplantation. To note about this clone: The junction shows a germline mismatch at one end, possibly a read error.

Measured with immunoSEQ multiplex PCR; TCRdb has only the in-frame clones, and not every one. The data hold about 84,000 clones, with around 80% observed a single time. This receptor was obtained from a male donor with diffuse large B-cell lymphoma. The source material was PBMCs, sampled in a trial of ipilimumab plus nivolumab as post-transplant consolidation.

This chain's CDR3 is CASSQDPAGQEQYF. The CDR3 region has the DNA TGCGCCAGCAGCCAAGATCCGGCAGGGCAGGAGCAGTACTTC. This sequence joins TRBV7-2 and TRBJ2-7; D is perhaps TRBD1 (5 bases). Germline CDR1 is SGHTA and CDR2 is FQGNSA. The CDR3 consists of 14 residues.